These 5 T cell receptor beta chains were all obtained from the same sample, sequenced in a study of blood T cell repertoires in COVID-19. Profiling relied on immunoSEQ multiplex PCR, and the TCRdb table lists in-frame clones only, not all of them. The sample contains about 160,000 clones, over 80% of which appear only once. Material for sequencing was peripheral blood. These receptors originate from a woman aged 60 to 75 who had recovered from COVID-19.

The CDR3 loop reads CATSRDRRLGGGQPQHF. For the CDR3, the DNA is TGTGCCACCAGCAGAGATAGGCGACTAGGGGGAGGGCAGCCCCAGCATTTT. V is TRBV15 and J is TRBJ1-5; tentatively, D is TRBD1 (6 bases). The CDR3 covers 17 residues. The V and J ends lost 0 bases and 7 bases respectively, with 19 bases between them. CDR1 is LNHNV and CDR2 is YYDKDF in the germline V gene (reference sequence).

The chain uses TRBV30 and TRBJ1-4; no clear D gene. Trimming took off 7 bases at V and 10 bases at J, with 16 bases between the two ends. The length of the CDR3 is 12 residues. Germline V gene sequence: CDR1 GTSNPN, CDR2 SVGIG (reference sequence). The CDR3 is CASTFWSGKLFF. The CDR3 DNA is TGTGCCTCCACTTTTTGGTCCGGAAAACTGTTTTTT.

The count of this clone is one. This chain uses TRBV11-1 with TRBJ2-3, with 11 positions matching TRBD2. CDR1 and CDR2 (germline): SGHAT, FQDESV (reference sequence). V lost 3 bases and J lost 5; bases outside the gene matches: 4. This CDR3 region has 15 residues. The CDR3 reads CASSFSGGAGDTQYF. The CDR3, as DNA: TGTGCCAGCAGCTTTAGCGGGGGGGCCGGAGATACGCAGTATTTT.

This clone was observed a handful of times. The chain couples TRBV10-1 to TRBJ1-1, with D perhaps matching TRBD1 (6 bases). This CDR3 has 14 residues. V lost 6 bases, J lost 4 bases, and 15 bases lay in between. In germline, CDR1 is WNHNN, CDR2 SYGVQD (reference sequence). In DNA form, the CDR3 reads TGCGCCAGCAGCGTGGGGCAGGGGAGCACTGAAGCTTTCTTT. Residues: CASSVGQGSTEAFF.

The chain has TRBV5-1 and TRBJ2-1, with TRBD1 matching over 8 bases. The germline V gene encodes CDR1 SGHRS and CDR2 YFSETQ. V dropped 2 bases and J dropped 6; count of bases not matched to a gene: 7. CDR3 length equals 15 residues. The CDR3 spells CASSFSTTGGNEQFF. CDR3 DNA: TGCGCCAGCAGCTTTTCAACTACAGGGGGCAATGAGCAGTTCTTC.